These T cell receptor beta chains were read from a single sample in a study of shared clonotypes between healthy human individuals. Assay: immunoSEQ multiplex PCR; the TCRdb copy retains only in-frame clones and omits some. The table includes 950,000 to 1,300,000 clones, roughly 80% detected once. The sample consisted of memory CD4+ T cells sorted from blood. The receptors shown here come from a man between 18 and 35 years old in good health. The CDR3 runs from the conserved cysteine through the conserved F or W. Each record gives: J gene, D gene, V gene, clone size, CDR3 protein, CDR3 DNA. A D gene is named only where the DNA matches it firmly. Clone size is shown for a subset of rows, as once, few, many or a class of expanded clone.

TRBJ2-3	TRBD2	TRBV2	NA	CASRILAGGPRDTQYF	TGTGCCAGCAGGATACTAGCGGGAGGGCCCCGGGATACGCAGTATTTT
TRBJ2-5	TRBD2	TRBV5-4	NA	CASSGSGGGQETQYF	TGTGCCAGCAGCGGAAGCGGGGGGGGACAAGAGACCCAGTACTTC
TRBJ1-1	TRBD1	TRBV27	once	CASSSNRGRTEAFF	TGTGCCAGCAGCTCTAACAGGGGGCGGACTGAAGCTTTCTTT
TRBJ2-6	NA	TRBV5-8	NA	CASSQPPQGRGVLTF	TGTGCCAGCAGCCAGCCGCCACAGGGACGTGGGGTCCTGACTTTC
TRBJ1-1	NA	TRBV6-1	NA	CASSTQGRAFF	TGTGCCAGCAGTACGCAGGGGAGAGCTTTCTTT
TRBJ2-7	TRBD1	TRBV11-2	NA	CASLTGREQYF	TGTGCCAGCCTGACAGGGCGGGAGCAGTACTTC
TRBJ2-1	NA	TRBV19	NA	CASSMWSANEQFF	TGTGCCAGTAGTATGTGGTCTGCCAATGAGCAGTTCTTC
TRBJ2-2	NA	TRBV5-1	NA	CASNRVAGELFF	TGCGCCAGTAACAGGGTGGCCGGGGAGCTGTTTTTT
TRBJ2-5	TRBD2	TRBV7-9	NA	CASSLMTSGETQYF	TGTGCCAGCAGCTTAATGACTAGCGGGGAGACCCAGTACTTC
TRBJ2-3	TRBD1	TRBV9	NA	CASSVGGGGTDTQYF	TGTGCCAGCAGCGTAGGAGGGGGCGGTACAGATACGCAGTATTTT
TRBJ1-2	NA	TRBV14	few	CASSPDSYYGYTF	TGTGCCAGCAGCCCGGACAGTTACTATGGCTACACCTTC
TRBJ2-4	TRBD1	TRBV7-2	NA	CASSLQTGAHKNIQYF	TGTGCCAGCAGCCTACAGACAGGGGCTCACAAAAACATTCAGTACTTC
TRBJ2-7	NA	TRBV21-1	NA	CASAPAERQGPSEEQYF	TGTGCCAGCGCCCCCGCTGAGCGACAGGGCCCCTCGGAGGAGCAGTACTTC
TRBJ2-7	TRBD1	TRBV5-1	NA	CASRGQGGFNEQYF	TGCGCCAGCAGGGGACAGGGAGGTTTCAACGAGCAGTACTTC
TRBJ1-6	TRBD1	TRBV5-1	NA	CASSLNPGQGTSYSPLHF	TGCGCCAGCAGCTTAAATCCGGGACAGGGTACAAGTTATTCACCCCTCCACTTT
TRBJ1-2	NA	TRBV15	NA	CATSRGEPTHGGYTF	TGTGCCACCAGCAGAGGGGAGCCGACCCATGGTGGCTACACCTTC
TRBJ1-6	NA	TRBV4-1	NA	CASSQEGLSSYNSPLHF	TGCGCCAGCAGCCAAGAGGGACTGAGCTCCTATAATTCACCCCTCCACTTT
TRBJ2-7	NA	TRBV30	NA	CAWKHSGYEQYF	TGTGCCTGGAAGCACTCCGGGTACGAGCAGTACTTC
TRBJ1-5	NA	TRBV15	NA	CATSRDSPSNQPQHF	TGTGCCACCAGCAGAGATTCCCCAAGCAATCAGCCCCAGCATTTT
TRBJ2-7	TRBD1	TRBV15	NA	CATSRETGVHEQYF	TGTGCCACCAGCAGAGAAACAGGGGTCCACGAGCAGTACTTC
TRBJ2-1	TRBD2	TRBV5-4	NA	CASSRGLAGRGGNEQFF	TGTGCCAGCAGCCGCGGACTAGCGGGTAGAGGAGGGAATGAGCAGTTCTTC
TRBJ1-1	NA	TRBV5-1	NA	CATQISSGVVTEAFF	TGCGCCACCCAGATTTCCTCAGGGGTTGTCACTGAAGCTTTCTTT
TRBJ2-7	TRBD2	TRBV27	NA	CASSLGRASYEQYF	TGTGCCAGCAGTTTGGGGAGGGCTTCCTACGAGCAGTACTTC
TRBJ2-5	NA	TRBV7-9	NA	CASSLMGETQYF	TGTGCCAGCAGCTTAATGGGGGAGACCCAGTACTTC
TRBJ2-7	NA	TRBV7-9	many	CASSLAAVSYEQYF	TGTGCCAGCAGCTTAGCGGCGGTCTCCTACGAGCAGTACTTC
TRBJ2-1	TRBD2	TRBV5-1	NA	CASSLLAGVMVNEQFF	TGCGCCAGCAGCTTGTTAGCGGGAGTTATGGTGAATGAGCAGTTCTTC
TRBJ1-1	NA	TRBV28	few	CASSLLGKGTEAFF	TGTGCCAGCAGTTTATTGGGGAAGGGCACTGAAGCTTTCTTT
TRBJ1-3	NA	TRBV19	many	CASRTSGNTIYF	TGTGCCAGTAGGACCTCTGGAAACACCATATATTTT
TRBJ2-2	NA	TRBV28	few	CASSRSRGTGELFF	TGTGCCAGCAGCAGAAGCAGGGGCACCGGGGAGCTGTTTTTT
TRBJ1-6	TRBD1	TRBV30	NA	CAWSTGQYNSPLHF	TGTGCCTGGAGTACGGGACAGTATAATTCACCCCTCCACTTT
TRBJ2-3	NA	TRBV10-3	few	CALWGGGTDTQYF	TGTGCCTTATGGGGGGGCGGCACAGATACGCAGTATTTT
TRBJ2-2	TRBD2	TRBV5-1	NA	CASSREGGTGELFF	TGCGCCAGCAGCAGGGAGGGTGGCACCGGGGAGCTGTTTTTT
TRBJ2-5	NA	TRBV29-1	few	CSTGGPLRGETQYF	TGCAGCACCGGGGGGCCGTTGAGAGGAGAGACCCAGTACTTC
TRBJ2-1	TRBD1	TRBV7-6	NA	CASSGRQGNEQFF	TGTGCCAGCAGCGGTAGACAGGGAAATGAGCAGTTCTTC
TRBJ1-6	NA	TRBV5-5	few	CASSLDWGSYNSPLHF	TGTGCCAGCAGCTTGGACTGGGGATCCTATAATTCACCCCTCCACTTT
TRBJ1-5	NA	TRBV27	NA	CASGLYREGSNQPQHF	TGTGCCAGCGGACTTTACAGGGAGGGGAGCAATCAGCCCCAGCATTTT
TRBJ2-7	TRBD1	TRBV5-4	NA	CASSPAGQGIGEQYF	TGTGCCAGCAGCCCCGCGGGACAGGGGATTGGCGAGCAGTACTTC
TRBJ2-7	NA	TRBV4-2	NA	CASSREWGGGYEQYF	TGTGCCAGCAGCAGAGAATGGGGAGGGGGCTACGAGCAGTACTTC
TRBJ2-2	TRBD2	TRBV10-2	once	CASSPGLAGAGELFF	TGCGCCAGCAGTCCGGGACTAGCGGGAGCGGGGGAGCTGTTTTTT
TRBJ1-2	NA	TRBV6-1	NA	CASSDRSRGGYTF	TGTGCCAGCAGTGATCGTTCTCGCGGGGGCTACACCTTC